Below are 15 T cell receptor beta chains sequenced from a single sample in a study of T cells after yellow fever vaccination. TCRdb re-analysed the 5' RACE reads in MiXCR, keeping a single row per CDR3 protein. The table records roughly 120,000 distinct CDR3 sequences, around 7.2% of them present only once. This specimen was CD4+ T cells sorted from PBMCs, taken approximately 47 days after the first yellow fever vaccination. The receptors here all came from a man younger than 35 who received the YFV17D yellow fever vaccine.

This clonotype was counted many times. The chain carries TRBV5-6 and TRBJ2-1; D remains ambiguous. Germline values: CDR1 SGHDT, CDR2 YYEEEE. Trimming left V 3 bases short and J 0 bases short, with 10 bases between. The CDR3 loop spans 15 amino acids. CDR3 DNA: TGTGCCAGCAGCTCGACCTTGAGCTCCTACAATGAGCAGTTCTTC. Its protein is CASSSTLSSYNEQFF.

Many counts were recorded for this clonotype. The V and J genes are TRBV29-1 and TRBJ2-5; D might be TRBD1 or TRBD2, each matching 5 bases. The V end was cut by 6 bases, the J end by 0 bases, with 11 bases between. The germline gives CDR1 SQVTM, CDR2 ANQGSEA. The CDR3 has 13 residues. In DNA form, the CDR3 reads TGCAGCGTGGGACCGACGTACCAAGAGACCCAGTACTTC. Encoded protein: CSVGPTYQETQYF.

Ten or more counts support this clonotype. The V gene is TRBV12-3 or TRBV12-4, the J gene TRBJ2-2; a possible D gene is TRBD1 (5 bases). The CDR3 has 13 amino acids. V was trimmed by 6 bases and J by 4 bases, leaving 9 bases between them. The CDR3 sequence is CASRPQVTGELFF. The CDR3 DNA reads TGTGCCAGCAGGCCACAGGTCACCGGGGAGCTGTTTTTT.

This clonotype appeared many times. The chain joins TRBV7-3 to TRBJ2-1; the D gene is possibly TRBD2 (7 bases). Looked up from germline, CDR1 is SGHTA and CDR2 is FQGTGA. V gave up 5 bases and J gave up 3 bases, with 17 bases separating them. The CDR3 loop spans 16 amino acids. DNA of the CDR3: TGTGCCAGCAGCCAGGGTGTAGGGGGGGGCTACAATGAGCAGTTCTTC. It translates to CASSQGVGGGYNEQFF.

This rearrangement joins TRBV7-6 to TRBJ1-2; 7 nucleotides line up with TRBD1. There are 13 residues in the CDR3. Germline V gene sequence: CDR1 SGHVS, CDR2 FNYEAQ. Trimming took 5 bases from V and 4 from J; bases not matched to a gene: 4. In nucleotides, the CDR3 is TGTGCCAGCAGCCACAGGGGCGGCTATGGCTACACCTTC. This sequence encodes CASSHRGGYGYTF.

The rearrangement links TRBV6-2 or TRBV6-3 to TRBJ1-5, with 10 bases identical to TRBD1. The V gene end was trimmed by 4 bases and the J gene end by 11 bases; junction bases not matched to a gene: 8. CDR3 length: 14 residues. CDR1 MNHEY and CDR2 SVGEGT come from the germline V gene. CDR3 coding DNA: TGTGCCAGCAGTTCCAGGACAGGGGGAGAGGCCCAGCATTTT. Protein product: CASSSRTGGEAQHF.

This clonotype was observed at least ten times. The rearrangement joins TRBV10-2 to TRBJ2-1; D is unresolved. V was clipped by 6 bases and J by 5 bases, with 11 bases between them. This CDR3 has 13 amino acids. Germline V gene sequence: CDR1 WSHSY, CDR2 SAAADI. This chain's CDR3 is CASRSRQHNEQFF. CDR3 in DNA: TGCGCCAGCAGATCCCGTCAGCACAATGAGCAGTTCTTC.

This clonotype has a count of ten or more. The chain joins TRBV15 to TRBJ2-7; 7 bases are shared with TRBD1. V lost 0 bases to trimming and J lost 1 base; unmatched junction nucleotides: 9. Germline-derived CDR1 and CDR2 are LNHNV and YYDKDF (reference sequence). This CDR3 is built from 17 residues. Here the CDR3 DNA reads TGTGCCACCAGCAGAGATCTTACAGGGGCAGGTTCCTACGAGCAGTACTTC. Amino acid sequence: CATSRDLTGAGSYEQYF.

This clonotype was counted ten times or more. The chain is built from TRBV20-1 and TRBJ2-5; D possibly corresponds to TRBD2 (6 bases). V dropped 3 bases and J dropped 2 bases, with 13 bases sitting between them. The CDR3 has 14 residues. CDR1 is DFQATT and CDR2 is SNEGSKA in the germline V gene (reference sequence). CDR3 in DNA: TGCAGTGCTAGCGGGGGTGCCCTACAAGAGACCCAGTACTTC. This sequence encodes CSASGGALQETQYF.

This clonotype was detected ten times or more. The chain employs TRBV12-3 or TRBV12-4 and TRBJ1-6, with unresolved D. Trimming shortened V by 2 bases and J by 13 bases, and 9 bases separated the two germline ends. CDR3 size: 12 residues. The CDR3 here is CASSLFAEPLHF. The CDR3 DNA follows: TGTGCCAGCAGTTTATTCGCTGAGCCCCTCCACTTT.

In regard to this clonotype: Germline is not matched at one junction end, which may reflect a read error. The chain has TRBV6-2 or TRBV6-3 and TRBJ2-1; 7 bases line up with TRBD1. The germline CDR1 and CDR2 sequences are MNHEY and SVGEGT. This CDR3 comprises 12 residues. CDR3 sequence: CASSSIRQGALF. CDR3 DNA: TGTGCCAGCAGTTCGATCAGACAGGGCGCGCTCTTC.

By proportion, this clonotype is medium-sized. The chain has TRBV5-1 and TRBJ2-3, with no clear D. Germline V gene sequence: CDR1 SGHRS, CDR2 YFSETQ. Trimming took off 4 bases at V and 6 bases at J, with 12 bases between the two ends. This CDR3 has 13 residues. This CDR3 reads CASSQPEGDTQYF. For the CDR3, the DNA is TGCGCCAGCAGCCAACCAGAAGGGGATACGCAGTATTTT.

This clonotype was seen at least ten times. The chain couples TRBV12-3 or TRBV12-4 to TRBJ2-3, with a possible D match to TRBD2 (5 bases). CDR3 length: 16 amino acids. V lost 3 bases to trimming and J lost 8 bases, with 21 bases between them. The CDR3 nucleotides read TGTGCCAGCAGTTTCACGGGATCAGACCACAGAGGTACGCAGTATTTT. This encodes CASSFTGSDHRGTQYF.

Comments on this clonotype: A much larger clone differs from this one at a single base, so this may be a read error. This chain uses TRBV18 with TRBJ2-5; D might be TRBD1 (6 bases). Per germline, CDR1 KGHSH and CDR2 LQKENI. This CDR3 contains 14 residues. The V end lost 3 bases, the J end lost 2 bases, and 10 bases lay between the germline ends. For the CDR3, the DNA is TGTGCCAGCTCACCGGGACACACACAAGAGACCCAGTACTTC. Its protein is CASSPGHTQETQYF.

In regard to this clonotype: With a much larger clone just one base away, this may be a read error. The V gene is TRBV6-2 or TRBV6-3, the J gene TRBJ2-3; a possible D gene is TRBD2 (5 bases). The CDR3 sequence is 14 residues long. The V gene's germline CDR1 is MNHEY and CDR2 SVGEGT. The germline V and J ends were trimmed by 7 bases and 4 bases, with 15 bases remaining between them. In nucleotides, the CDR3 is TGTGCCAGCACCGCGGGCAGTCACCCAGATACGCAGTATTTT. Encoded protein: CASTAGSHPDTQYF.